The following is a TCR beta chain sequence with its context. Only a few counts were recorded for this clone. Its antigen is currently not known. Base qualities are not at hand, and no much larger clone is one base apart. The record originates from a study of a mutant IDH1 vaccine in newly diagnosed glioma (dated by TCRdb to the early 2020s). Context from the whole study: Vaccination started 4-6 weeks after radiotherapy alone, or was given together with temozolomide cycles in the groups whose treatment included chemotherapy. Longitudinal TCRB deep sequencing was performed for 20 to 30 treated patients wherever samples were available for exploratory analyses. The week-35 safety follow-up was designated visit V12, and the week-47 end of study was designated visit V13. Prior to enrollment, patients had been given standard therapy consisting of radiotherapy alone, temozolomide alone, or radiochemotherapy with temozolomide, with the combination given to most patients. Of the approximately 30 treated patients, 62.5% were male and approximately 40% were female, and a mean age of approximately 40 years was recorded. Six visits were used for peripheral blood collection: V03 (baseline), V05, V07, V10, V12 and V13.

The study at large found these results: Across multiple MHC alleles, vaccine-induced immune responses were seen in just over 90% of patients. Selection of PBMC samples for TCRB deep sequencing was based on availability. It was noted by the authors that analyses of patient blood samples could not be reproduced owing to sample limitations. Changes in the top peripheral T cell clonotypes picked up by TCRB sequencing did not appear to be linked to pseudoprogression.

Libraries were made using the immunoSEQ multiplex PCR assay. Rearranged TCR beta chain sequences were amplified with the hsTCRB Kit following the manufacturer's protocol. Sequencing of TCRB libraries was carried out on an Illumina MiSeq. For the original study's pipeline: The kit vendor's proprietary platform handled demultiplexing, trimming and gene mapping. Sourced from immuneACCESS, this table was stored by TCRdb with only in-frame sequences that have V and J called. A share of the clones is absent; for the studies checked, an unresolved V gene accounts for under half, and the remainder has no known explanation. The V and J calls and clone size come from that table; D and trimming were worked out from the DNA. For this sample there are about 47,000 clones; 88% appear just once. Around 6% of the sample is held by the ten biggest clonotypes. Sequences MGHRA (CDR1) and YSYEKL (CDR2) are obtained from the germline V gene. Reading from cysteine to phenylalanine, the CDR3 counts 14 amino acids. Of the read, only the CDR3 DNA is kept; its 42 bases are in frame from base 1. V is trimmed back by 4 bases and J by 7 bases, and the junction contains 6 bases that no gene match accounts for.

According to the study, the label for this sample's time point signals: week 35, safety follow-up. Each vaccine dose was 300 ug of a 20-mer mutant IDH1 peptide in Montanide, given subcutaneously with topical imiquimod. Patients were given eight vaccinations, in weeks 1, 3, 5, 7, 11, 15, 19 and 23, which matched visits V03 through V10. Donors had newly diagnosed WHO grade 3 or 4 IDH1-mutant astrocytomas with loss of nuclear ATRX. The samples were drawn from NOA16, a multicentre, single-arm, open-label phase I trial in Germany that tested a mutant IDH1 peptide vaccine in humans for the first time. Genomic DNA for TCRB sequencing was isolated from EDTA blood with the DNeasy Blood and Tissue Kit.

The starting material was PBMCs, obtained from a glioma patient whose treatment included an IDH1 peptide vaccine. This chain joins TRBV4-1 to TRBJ2-1, with 8 bases matching TRBD2. The source is a woman aged 40 to 50 with glioma. Here is the DNA: TGCGCCAGCAGCCTTCCGGGACTAGGGAATGAGCAGTTCTTC. Its translation is CASSLPGLGNEQFF.